There are many counts of the clone carrying this T cell receptor beta chain. Its antigen is undetermined. This sample stems from a study of molecular identifiers for immune sequencing clone quantification. The overall study: In replicates, the authors split RNA from roughly 20,000 or 100,000 naive CD8 cells five ways and sequenced four. Findings of the study overall: Naive cells had under 1% of molecules in clones above 20 RNA copies, effectors over 99%. Among one million naive cells, spiked Jurkat TCR RNA from a single cell was reportedly detectable.

The CDR3 runs to 15 residues. Trimming took off 0 bases at V and 2 bases at J, with 10 bases between the two ends. The germline CDR1 and CDR2 sequences are LGHNA and YSLEER. The authors built bulk TCR libraries by previously described methods with listed TCR primers. TCRdb analysed the PCR reads with MiXCR anew, one entry per CDR3 protein. The table records approximately 54,000 distinct CDR3 sequences, about 25% of them present only once. The clonotype originates from a human donor in good health. Some libraries in this study had Jurkat cell RNA spiked in. This chain connects TRBV4-3 to TRBJ1-2, with D uncertain. Specimen: naive CD8+ T cells from blood, with Jurkat cell RNA spiked in. As for subset: FACS-sorted CD8+CD4-CCR7+CD45RA+ naive T cells. The CDR3 coding sequence is TGCGCCAGCAGCCAAGAATGGGCCAGCAACTATGGCTACACCTTC. It specifies CASSQEWASNYGYTF.